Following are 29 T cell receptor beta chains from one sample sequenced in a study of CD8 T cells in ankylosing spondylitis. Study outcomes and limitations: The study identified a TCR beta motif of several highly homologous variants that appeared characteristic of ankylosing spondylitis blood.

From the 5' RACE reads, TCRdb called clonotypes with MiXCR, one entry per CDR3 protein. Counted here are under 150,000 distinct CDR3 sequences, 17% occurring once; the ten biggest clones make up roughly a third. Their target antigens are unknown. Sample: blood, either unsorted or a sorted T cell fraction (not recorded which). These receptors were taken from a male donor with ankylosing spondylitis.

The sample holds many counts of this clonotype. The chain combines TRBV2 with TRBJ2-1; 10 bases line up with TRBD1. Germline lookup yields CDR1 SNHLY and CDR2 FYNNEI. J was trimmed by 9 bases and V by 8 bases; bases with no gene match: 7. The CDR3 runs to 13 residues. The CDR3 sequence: CASDDRGRSEQFF. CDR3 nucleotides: TGTGCCAGCGATGACAGGGGGCGCAGTGAGCAGTTCTTC. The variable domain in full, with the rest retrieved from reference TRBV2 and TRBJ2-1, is EPEVTQTPSHQVTQMGQEVILRCVPISNHLYFYWYRQILGQKVEFLVSFYNNEISEKSEIFDDQFSVERPDGSNFTLKIRSTKLEDSAMYFCASDDRGRSEQFFGPGTRLTVL.

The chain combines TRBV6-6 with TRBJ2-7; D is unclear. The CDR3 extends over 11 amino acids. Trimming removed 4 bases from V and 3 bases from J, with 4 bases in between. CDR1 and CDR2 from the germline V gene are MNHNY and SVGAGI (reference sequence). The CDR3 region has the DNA TGTGCCAGCAGTTCCCACTACGAGCAGTACTTC. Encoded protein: CASSSHYEQYF.

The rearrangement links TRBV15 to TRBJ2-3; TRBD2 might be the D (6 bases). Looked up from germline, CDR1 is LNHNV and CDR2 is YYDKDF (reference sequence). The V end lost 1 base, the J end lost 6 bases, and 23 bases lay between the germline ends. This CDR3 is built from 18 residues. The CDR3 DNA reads TGTGCCACCAGCAGAGTCGGCTTCGCGGGGCCTGGCGGCGATACGCAGTATTTT. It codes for CATSRVGFAGPGGDTQYF.

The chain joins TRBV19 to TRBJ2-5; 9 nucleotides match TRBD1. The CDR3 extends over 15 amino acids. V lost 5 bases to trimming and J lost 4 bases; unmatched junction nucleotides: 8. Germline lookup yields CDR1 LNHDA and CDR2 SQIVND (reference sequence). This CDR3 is CASSVGQGRRETQYF. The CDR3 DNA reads TGTGCCAGTAGTGTGGGACAGGGAAGGCGAGAGACCCAGTACTTC.

The CDR3 sequence: CATSRDRWAGEVAFF. The CDR3, as DNA: TGTGCCACCAGCAGAGATAGGTGGGCGGGAGAGGTCGCGTTCTTC. This chain uses TRBV15 with TRBJ2-1; 7 positions agree with TRBD2. This CDR3 contains 15 residues. Looked up from germline, CDR1 is LNHNV and CDR2 is YYDKDF (reference sequence). Trimming at V came to 0 bases and at J to 15 bases, leaving 14 bases not matched to a gene.

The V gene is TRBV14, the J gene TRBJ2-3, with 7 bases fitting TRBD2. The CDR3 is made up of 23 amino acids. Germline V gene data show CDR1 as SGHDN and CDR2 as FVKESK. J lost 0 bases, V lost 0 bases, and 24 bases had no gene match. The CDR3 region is CASSQEGLGQAIHGGGSTDTQYF. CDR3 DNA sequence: TGTGCCAGCAGCCAAGAAGGTTTGGGCCAGGCCATCCATGGGGGGGGAAGCACAGATACGCAGTATTTT.

The CDR3 region is CASSVMGLAGVNEQFF. CDR3 DNA: TGTGCCAGCAGCGTAATGGGACTAGCGGGAGTAAATGAGCAGTTCTTC. This chain uses TRBV7-9 with TRBJ2-1, with 14 nucleotides matching TRBD2. The CDR3 is 16 amino acids. Per germline, CDR1 SEHNR and CDR2 FQNEAQ (reference sequence). V lost 5 bases, J lost 7 bases, and 7 bases stayed unmatched.

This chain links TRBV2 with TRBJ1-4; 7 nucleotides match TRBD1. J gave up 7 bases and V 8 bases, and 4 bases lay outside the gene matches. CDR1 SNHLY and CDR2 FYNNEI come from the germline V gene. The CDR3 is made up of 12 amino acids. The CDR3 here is CASLRGAEKLFF. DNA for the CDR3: TGTGCCAGCCTCAGGGGGGCTGAAAAACTGTTTTTT.

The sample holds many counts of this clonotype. This CDR3 is CASNTGVPYEQYF. The CDR3 region has the DNA TGTGCCAGCAACACCGGGGTTCCTTACGAGCAGTACTTC. The chain combines TRBV2 with TRBJ2-7; D may be TRBD2 (5 bases). Germline values: CDR1 SNHLY, CDR2 FYNNEI. Trimming shortened V by 7 bases and J by 4 bases, and 14 bases separated the two germline ends. The CDR3 is 13 amino acids.

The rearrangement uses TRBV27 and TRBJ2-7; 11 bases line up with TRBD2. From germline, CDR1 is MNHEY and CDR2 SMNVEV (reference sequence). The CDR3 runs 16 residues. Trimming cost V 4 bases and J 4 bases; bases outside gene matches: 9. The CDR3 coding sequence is TGTGCCAGCAGTTCCGGCTCGACTAGCGGGGTTTACGAGCAGTACTTC. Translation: CASSSGSTSGVYEQYF.

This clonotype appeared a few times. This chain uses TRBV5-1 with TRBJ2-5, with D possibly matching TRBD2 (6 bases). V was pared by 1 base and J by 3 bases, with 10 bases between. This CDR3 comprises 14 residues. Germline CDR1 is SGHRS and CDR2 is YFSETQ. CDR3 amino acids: CASSLFREEETQYF. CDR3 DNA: TGCGCCAGCAGCTTGTTTAGGGAGGAAGAGACCCAGTACTTC.

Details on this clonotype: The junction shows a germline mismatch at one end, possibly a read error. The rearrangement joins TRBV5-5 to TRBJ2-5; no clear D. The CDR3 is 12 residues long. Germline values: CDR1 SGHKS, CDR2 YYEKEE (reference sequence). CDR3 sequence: CSSSLVGETQYF. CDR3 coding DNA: TGTTCCAGCAGCTTGGTGGGAGAGACCCAGTACTTC.

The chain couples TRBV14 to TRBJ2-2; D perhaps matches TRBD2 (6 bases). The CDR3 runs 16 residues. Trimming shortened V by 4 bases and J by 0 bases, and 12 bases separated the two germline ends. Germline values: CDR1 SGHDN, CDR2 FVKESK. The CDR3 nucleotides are TGTGCCAGCAGCCCAGCGGACTACACGAACACCGGGGAGCTGTTTTTT. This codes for CASSPADYTNTGELFF.

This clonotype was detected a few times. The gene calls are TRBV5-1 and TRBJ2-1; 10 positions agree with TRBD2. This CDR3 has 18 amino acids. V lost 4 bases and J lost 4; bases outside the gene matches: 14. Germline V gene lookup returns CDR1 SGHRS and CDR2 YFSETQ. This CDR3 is CASSASTSGHATYNEQFF. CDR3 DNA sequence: TGCGCCAGCAGCGCATCGACTAGCGGGCACGCCACGTACAATGAGCAGTTCTTC.

The CDR3 DNA reads TGTGCCACAATAGCGGGAACCTACAATGAGCAGTTCTTC. It is translated as CATIAGTYNEQFF. The rearrangement uses TRBV28 and TRBJ2-1, with 8 bases lining up with TRBD2. With 10 bases clipped from V and 2 bases from J, the junction kept 4 bases outside the gene matches. The CDR3 length is 13 residues. Germline V gene sequence: CDR1 MDHEN, CDR2 SYDVKM.

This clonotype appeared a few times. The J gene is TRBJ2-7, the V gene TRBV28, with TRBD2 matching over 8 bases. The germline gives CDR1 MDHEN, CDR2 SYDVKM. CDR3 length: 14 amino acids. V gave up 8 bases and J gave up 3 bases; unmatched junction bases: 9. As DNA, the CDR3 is TGTGCCAGCGTCGGCGGAGCGGGAGTCTACGAGCAGTACTTC. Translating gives CASVGGAGVYEQYF.

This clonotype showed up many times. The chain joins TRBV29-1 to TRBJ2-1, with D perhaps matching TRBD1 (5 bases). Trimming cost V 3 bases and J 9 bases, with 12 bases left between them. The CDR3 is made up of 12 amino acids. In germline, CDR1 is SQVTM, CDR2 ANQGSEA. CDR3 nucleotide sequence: TGCAGCGTTGAGCGGTCTAGGGGTGAGCAGTTCTTC. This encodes CSVERSRGEQFF.

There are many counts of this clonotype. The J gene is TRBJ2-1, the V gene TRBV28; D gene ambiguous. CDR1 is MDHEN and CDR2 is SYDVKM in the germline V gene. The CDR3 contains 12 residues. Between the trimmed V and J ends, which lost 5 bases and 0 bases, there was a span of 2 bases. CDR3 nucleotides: TGTGCCAGCAGTCGCTCCTACAATGAGCAGTTCTTC. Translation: CASSRSYNEQFF.

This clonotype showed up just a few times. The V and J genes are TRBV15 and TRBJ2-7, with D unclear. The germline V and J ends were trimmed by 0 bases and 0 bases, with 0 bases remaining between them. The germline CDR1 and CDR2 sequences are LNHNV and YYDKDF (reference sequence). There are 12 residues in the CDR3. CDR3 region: CATSRDSYEQYF. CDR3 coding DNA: TGTGCCACCAGCAGAGACTCCTACGAGCAGTACTTC.

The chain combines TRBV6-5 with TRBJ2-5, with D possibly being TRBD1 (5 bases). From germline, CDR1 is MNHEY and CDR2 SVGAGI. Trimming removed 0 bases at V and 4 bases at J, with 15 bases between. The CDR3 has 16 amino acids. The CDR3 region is CASSYSGALQRETQYF. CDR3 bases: TGTGCCAGCAGTTACTCAGGGGCCCTGCAACGAGAGACCCAGTACTTC.

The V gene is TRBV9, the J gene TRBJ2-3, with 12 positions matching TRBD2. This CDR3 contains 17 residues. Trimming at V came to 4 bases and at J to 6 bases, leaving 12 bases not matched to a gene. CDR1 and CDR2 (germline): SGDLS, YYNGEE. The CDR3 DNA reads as TGTGCCAGCAGCCCTCGGACTAGCGGGAAAGAGGGGGATACGCAGTATTTT. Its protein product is CASSPRTSGKEGDTQYF.

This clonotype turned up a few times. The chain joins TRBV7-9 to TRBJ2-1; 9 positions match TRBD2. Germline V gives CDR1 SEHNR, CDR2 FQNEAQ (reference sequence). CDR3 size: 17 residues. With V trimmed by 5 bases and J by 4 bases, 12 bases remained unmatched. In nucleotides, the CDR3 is TGTGCCAGCAGCCTTATGTCGGGCGGGAGGGGTTACAATGAGCAGTTCTTC. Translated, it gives CASSLMSGGRGYNEQFF.

The CDR3 nucleotides are TGTGCCAGCTCACCACCGGTCTCGGGGGAAGCGACCCAGTACTTC. Protein product: CASSPPVSGEATQYF. The chain is built from TRBV18 and TRBJ2-5; tentatively, D is TRBD2 (6 bases). Germline V gene data show CDR1 as KGHSH and CDR2 as LQKENI. The ends were cut back, 0 bases at V and 7 bases at J, with 15 bases in the middle. CDR3 length equals 15 residues.

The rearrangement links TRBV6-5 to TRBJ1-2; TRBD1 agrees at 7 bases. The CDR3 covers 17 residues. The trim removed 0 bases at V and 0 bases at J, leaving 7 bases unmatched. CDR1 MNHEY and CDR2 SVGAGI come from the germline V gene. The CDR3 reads CASSYSSDRATNYGYTF. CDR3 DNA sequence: TGTGCCAGCAGTTACTCTTCCGACAGGGCGACTAACTATGGCTACACCTTC.

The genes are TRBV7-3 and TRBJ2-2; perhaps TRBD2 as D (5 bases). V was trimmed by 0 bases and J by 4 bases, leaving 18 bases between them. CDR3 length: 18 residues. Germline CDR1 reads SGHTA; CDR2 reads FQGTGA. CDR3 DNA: TGTGCCAGCAGCTTAACCCCCCACCCGGGCGAGGGCACCGGGGAGCTGTTTTTT. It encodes CASSLTPHPGEGTGELFF. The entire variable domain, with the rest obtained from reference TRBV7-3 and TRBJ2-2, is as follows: GAGVSQTPSNKVTEKGKYVELRCDPISGHTALYWYRQSLGQGPEFLIYFQGTGAADDSGLPNDRFFAVRPEGSVSTLKIQRTERGDSAVYLCASSLTPHPGEGTGELFFGEGSRLTVL.

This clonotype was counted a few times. The CDR3 sequence is CASSVGRSNTEAFF. The CDR3 nucleotides are TGTGCCAGCAGCGTAGGTCGTTCTAACACTGAAGCTTTCTTT. The chain is built from TRBV9 and TRBJ1-1; D is unresolved. V shed 0 bases and J shed 2 bases, with 8 bases lying between them. Germline CDR1 SGDLS, CDR2 YYNGEE. The CDR3 runs to 14 residues.

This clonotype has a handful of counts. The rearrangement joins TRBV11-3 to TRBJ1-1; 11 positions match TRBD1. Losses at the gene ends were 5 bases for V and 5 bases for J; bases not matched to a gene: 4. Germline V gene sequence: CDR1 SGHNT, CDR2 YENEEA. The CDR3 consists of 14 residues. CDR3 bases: TGTGCCAGCAGCGAGGGACAGGGGGTGACTGAAGCTTTCTTT. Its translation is CASSEGQGVTEAFF.

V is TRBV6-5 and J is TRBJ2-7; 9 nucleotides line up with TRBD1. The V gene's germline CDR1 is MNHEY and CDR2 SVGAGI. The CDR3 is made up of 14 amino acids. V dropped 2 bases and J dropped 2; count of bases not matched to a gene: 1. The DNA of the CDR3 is TGTGCCAGCAGTTACAGGGACAGGGCCTACGAGCAGTACTTC. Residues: CASSYRDRAYEQYF.

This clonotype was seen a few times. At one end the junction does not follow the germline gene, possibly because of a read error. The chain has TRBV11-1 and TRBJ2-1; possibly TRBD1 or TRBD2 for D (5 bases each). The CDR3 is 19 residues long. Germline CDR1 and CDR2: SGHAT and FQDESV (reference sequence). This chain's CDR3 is CASSVAQPGWTNIYNEQFF. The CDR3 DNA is TGTGCCAGCAGCGTAGCCCAACCGGGGTGGACAAATATTTACAATGAGCAGTTCTTC. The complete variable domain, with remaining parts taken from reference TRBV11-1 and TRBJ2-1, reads EAEVAQSPRYKITEKSQAVAFWCDPISGHATLYWYRQILGQGPELLVQFQDESVVDDSQLPKDRFSAERLKGVDSTLKIQPAELGDSAMYLCASSVAQPGWTNIYNEQFFGPGTRLTVL.